The present TCR beta chain was sequenced within a study of Graves' ophthalmopathy and Graves' hyperthyroidism. Fresh peripheral blood (approximately 10 ml) yielded the PBMCs. This clonotype was observed a few times. Scientists amplified the TCR beta CDR3 regions from RNA transcripts. First-round RT-PCR relied on HTBI primers, and a second-round multiplex PCR came next. TCRdb passed the multiplex PCR reads through MiXCR, listing each CDR3 protein once. The repertoire includes about 660,000 distinct CDR3 sequences, roughly two fifths of them detected once, and over 2.5% sits in the top ten. Germline V CDR1 and CDR2: LNHNV, YYDKDF (reference sequence). The CDR3 has 14 residues. Trimming left V 1 base short and J 3 bases short, with 10 bases between.

The sequence was collected from an adult man with Graves' ophthalmopathy. The chain combines TRBV15 with TRBJ2-7, with unresolved D. The source material was peripheral blood. The CDR3 loop reads CATSRGRTGYEQYF. The CDR3 nucleotides are TGTGCCACCAGCAGAGGCCGAACCGGCTACGAGCAGTACTTC.